These T cell receptor beta chains were read from a single sample in a study of Graves' ophthalmopathy and Graves' hyperthyroidism. TCRdb re-derived calls from the multiplex PCR reads in MiXCR, one entry per CDR3 protein. The table has 900,000 to 1,200,000 distinct CDR3 sequences, roughly two fifths seen once. Sequencing was done on a sample of peripheral blood or thyroid tissue (not recorded which). Receptors originate from an adult man with Graves' hyperthyroidism. CDR3s include the opening cysteine and the closing phenylalanine or tryptophan. D genes are given only for firm matches. Rows may omit the clone size; those that give it use once, few, many or a size class.

d_gene: TRBD1
abundance: .
v_gene: TRBV28
j_gene: TRBJ2-7
CDR3nt: TGTGCCAGCAGAACTACAGGGGTTCTGAGGCGCTCCTACGAGCAGTACTTC
CDR3aa: CASRTTGVLRRSYEQYF

d_gene: .
abundance: many
v_gene: TRBV11-2
j_gene: TRBJ2-5
CDR3nt: TGTGCCAGCAGTACTAGCCTCCAGGGGACCCAGTACTTC
CDR3aa: CASSTSLQGTQYF

d_gene: TRBD1
abundance: .
v_gene: TRBV20-1
j_gene: TRBJ1-4
CDR3nt: TGCAGTGCTAGAGCCCAGGGGGCGGTTGAAAAACTGTTTTTT
CDR3aa: CSARAQGAVEKLFF

d_gene: .
abundance: many
v_gene: TRBV12-3/TRBV12-4
j_gene: TRBJ1-2
CDR3nt: TGTGCCACTACTGGCGGCTATGGCTACACCTTC
CDR3aa: CATTGGYGYTF

d_gene: TRBD1
abundance: many
v_gene: TRBV7-3
j_gene: TRBJ2-2
CDR3nt: TGTGCCAGCAGTACACAGGGGGCATCCGACGGGGAGCTGTTTTTT
CDR3aa: CASSTQGASDGELFF

d_gene: .
abundance: few
v_gene: TRBV20-1
j_gene: TRBJ1-5
CDR3nt: TGCAGTGCCACTTTTAGAGACAGCAATCAGCCCCAGCATTTT
CDR3aa: CSATFRDSNQPQHF

d_gene: TRBD1
abundance: .
v_gene: TRBV4-2
j_gene: TRBJ1-3
CDR3nt: TGTGCCAGCAGCCTCGACAGGGGGGACACCATACATTTT
CDR3aa: CASSLDRGDTIHF

d_gene: .
abundance: many
v_gene: TRBV9
j_gene: TRBJ1-2
CDR3nt: TGTGCCAGCAGCGTAGATGGGATGCCGGGAGATGGCTACACCTTC
CDR3aa: CASSVDGMPGDGYTF

d_gene: .
abundance: many
v_gene: TRBV29-1
j_gene: TRBJ1-1
CDR3nt: TGCAGCGTTGAGGGCGGGATGAACACTGAAGCTTTCTTT
CDR3aa: CSVEGGMNTEAFF

d_gene: TRBD1
abundance: .
v_gene: TRBV7-2
j_gene: TRBJ2-6
CDR3nt: TGTGCCAGCAGCCAACCTCTGGACAGGGGCAATGGCTCTGGGGCCAACGTCCTGACTTTC
CDR3aa: CASSQPLDRGNGSGANVLTF

d_gene: .
abundance: many
v_gene: TRBV20-1
j_gene: TRBJ1-6
CDR3nt: TGCAGTGCCCCAGACGGGGTCAGGGGTCATTCACCCCTCCACTTT
CDR3aa: CSAPDGVRGHSPLHF

d_gene: .
abundance: .
v_gene: TRBV7-9
j_gene: TRBJ1-2
CDR3nt: TGCGCCAGCAGCTTGGCCGGGGCGAGCTCCTATGGCTACACCTTC
CDR3aa: CASSLAGASSYGYTF

d_gene: .
abundance: many
v_gene: TRBV7-2
j_gene: TRBJ1-5
CDR3nt: TGTGCCAGCAGCTTATTTGAACGGAACAATCAGCCCCAGCATTTT
CDR3aa: CASSLFERNNQPQHF

d_gene: TRBD1
abundance: many
v_gene: TRBV19
j_gene: TRBJ1-1
CDR3nt: TGTGCCAGTAGGGGACAGGGGGCGTGGAACACTGAAGCTTTCTTT
CDR3aa: CASRGQGAWNTEAFF

d_gene: .
abundance: few
v_gene: TRBV2
j_gene: TRBJ1-5
CDR3nt: TGTGCCAGCAGTTATAGCCTGGAGAGCAATCAGCCCCAGCATTTT
CDR3aa: CASSYSLESNQPQHF

d_gene: .
abundance: .
v_gene: TRBV4-2
j_gene: TRBJ1-2
CDR3nt: TGTGCCAGCAGCCAAGAGGCTCTGTCCCTCAGCTATGGCTACACCTTC
CDR3aa: CASSQEALSLSYGYTF

d_gene: .
abundance: .
v_gene: TRBV12-3/TRBV12-4
j_gene: TRBJ1-1
CDR3nt: TGTGCCAGCAGCTCTCTCGGGGGCTCTGAAGCTTTCTTT
CDR3aa: CASSSLGGSEAFF

d_gene: .
abundance: .
v_gene: TRBV6-2/TRBV6-3
j_gene: TRBJ1-1
CDR3nt: TGTGCCAGCAGTTATAGGGCAGTTGAAGCTTTCTTT
CDR3aa: CASSYRAVEAFF

d_gene: .
abundance: .
v_gene: TRBV27
j_gene: TRBJ1-1
CDR3nt: TGTGCCAGCAGTTTCTCGGGGTACACTGAAGCTTTCTTT
CDR3aa: CASSFSGYTEAFF

d_gene: .
abundance: many
v_gene: TRBV12-5
j_gene: TRBJ1-5
CDR3nt: TGTGCTAGTGGTTTGGGAGTCGTCGGATGGAGCGAACAGCCCCAGCATTTT
CDR3aa: CASGLGVVGWSEQPQHF

d_gene: TRBD1
abundance: .
v_gene: TRBV28
j_gene: TRBJ1-5
CDR3nt: TGTGCCAGCAGGGGGACAGGTGATCGGCCCCAGCATTTT
CDR3aa: CASRGTGDRPQHF

d_gene: .
abundance: .
v_gene: TRBV10-3
j_gene: TRBJ2-7
CDR3nt: TGTGCCATCAGGGGGGACGACGATAAGCAGTACTTC
CDR3aa: CAIRGDDDKQYF

d_gene: TRBD1
abundance: many
v_gene: TRBV4-1
j_gene: TRBJ1-2
CDR3nt: TGCGCCAGCAGCCAACCATCCACGGGACAGGGGCCCAGGTACACCTTC
CDR3aa: CASSQPSTGQGPRYTF

d_gene: TRBD1
abundance: .
v_gene: TRBV10-2
j_gene: TRBJ1-1
CDR3nt: TGTGCCAGCAGCCGAGGTGGGGACAGGCTGAACACTGAAGCTTTCTTT
CDR3aa: CASSRGGDRLNTEAFF

d_gene: .
abundance: .
v_gene: TRBV25-1
j_gene: TRBJ2-2
CDR3nt: TGTGCCAGCAGTCGGACTGACGGTCTCACCGGGGAGCTGTTTTTT
CDR3aa: CASSRTDGLTGELFF

d_gene: .
abundance: many
v_gene: TRBV2
j_gene: TRBJ1-1
CDR3nt: TGTGCCAGCACCATGGACACTGAAGCTTTCTTT
CDR3aa: CASTMDTEAFF